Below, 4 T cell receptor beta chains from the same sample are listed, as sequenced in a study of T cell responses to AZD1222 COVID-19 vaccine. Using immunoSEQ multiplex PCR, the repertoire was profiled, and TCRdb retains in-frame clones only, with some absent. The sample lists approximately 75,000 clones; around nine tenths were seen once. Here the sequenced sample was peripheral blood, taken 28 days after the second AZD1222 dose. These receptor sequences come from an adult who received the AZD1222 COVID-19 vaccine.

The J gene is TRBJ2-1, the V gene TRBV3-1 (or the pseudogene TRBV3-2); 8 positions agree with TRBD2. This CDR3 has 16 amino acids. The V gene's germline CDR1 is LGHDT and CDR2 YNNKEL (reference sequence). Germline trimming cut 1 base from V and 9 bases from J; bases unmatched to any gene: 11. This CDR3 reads CASSQGAGGARSEQFF. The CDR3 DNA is TGTGCCAGCAGCCAAGGGGCCGGGGGGGCCCGATCTGAGCAGTTCTTC.

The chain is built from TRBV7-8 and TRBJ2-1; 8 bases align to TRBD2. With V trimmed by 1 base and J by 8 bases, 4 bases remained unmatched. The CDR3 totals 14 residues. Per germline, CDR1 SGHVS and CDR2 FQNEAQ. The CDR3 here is CASSLGGGTDEQFF. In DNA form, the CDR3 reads TGTGCCAGCAGCTTAGGCGGGGGGACGGATGAGCAGTTCTTC.

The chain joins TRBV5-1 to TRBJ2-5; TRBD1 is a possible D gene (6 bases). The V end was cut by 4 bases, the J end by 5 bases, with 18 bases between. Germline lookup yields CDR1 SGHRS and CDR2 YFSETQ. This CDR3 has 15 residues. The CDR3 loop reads CASSRNTGNGETQYF. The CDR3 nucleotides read TGCGCCAGCAGCCGTAACACAGGGAACGGGGAGACCCAGTACTTC.

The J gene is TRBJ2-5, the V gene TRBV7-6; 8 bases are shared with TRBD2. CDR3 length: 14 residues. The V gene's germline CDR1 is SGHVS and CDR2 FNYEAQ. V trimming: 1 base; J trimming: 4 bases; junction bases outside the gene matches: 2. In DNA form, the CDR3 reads TGTGCCAGCAGCTTAGGAACTAGCGGAGAGACCCAGTACTTC. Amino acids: CASSLGTSGETQYF.